Sequencing of this T cell receptor (beta chain) was carried out in a study of T cells after yellow fever vaccination. The TCR cDNA carried a universal primer site and UMIs from 5'RACE template switching. Each CDR3 protein gets one entry after TCRdb re-called the 5' RACE reads with MiXCR. The sample has around 500,000 distinct CDR3 sequences, 21% seen once. The CDR3 contains 13 residues. Looked up from germline, CDR1 is KGHSH and CDR2 is LQKENI. V was trimmed by 4 bases and J by 2 bases, leaving 8 bases between them. Only a few counts were recorded for this clonotype. The material sequenced was PBMCs, taken less than 25 days after the first yellow fever vaccination. The sequence came from a man younger than 35 who received the YFV17D yellow fever vaccine. The rearrangement links TRBV18 to TRBJ2-5; D ambiguous. The CDR3: CASSRSVQETQYF. CDR3 nucleotides: TGTGCCAGCTCACGCTCGGTGCAAGAGACCCAGTACTTC. The full variable domain, its missing parts supplied by reference TRBV18 and TRBJ2-5, is NAGVMQNPRHLVRRRGQEARLRCSPMKGHSHVYWYRQLPEEGLKFMVYLQKENIIDESGMPKERFSAEFPKEGPSILRIQQVVRGDSAAYFCASSRSVQETQYFGPGTRLLVL.